The sequence of this T cell receptor beta chain was determined in a study of beta chain features in type 1 diabetes. About the research overall: Healthy donors, compared against patients, showed similar age, gender and cell yields. Study observations and caveats: There was a moderate but significant shortening of TCRB CDR3s in all four CD4+ subsets of Type 1 diabetes patients. The cDNA sequencing approach could over-represent high-TCR-expressing cells.

This clone has more than one count but fewer than ten. Its antigen is undetermined. Reverse transcription of all isolated RNA meant that expressed TCRB transcripts were sequenced. Data came from immunoSEQ multiplex PCR; TCRdb stores just in-frame clones and leaves some out. The data show 280,000 or so clones, approximately 16% seen once. The sequencing sample was made of naive CD4+ T cells from blood. The origin of this receptor is a man younger than 35 with type 1 diabetes.

In DNA, the CDR3 is TGTGCCAGCAGCCCCGACAGGCCCTATGGCTACACCTTC. Residues: CASSPDRPYGYTF. The genes are TRBV7-9 and TRBJ1-2, with a possible D match to TRBD1 (6 bases). CDR3 length: 13 residues. Germline CDR1 is SEHNR and CDR2 is FQNEAQ (reference sequence). V was trimmed by 5 bases and J by 4 bases, leaving 11 bases between them.